The clone carrying this TCR beta chain was detected ten times or more. Among ophthalmopathy patients, the Clinical Activity Score reached at least 3, the NOSPECS grade reached at least 4, and duration remained under 3 months. Amplification targeted TCR beta CDR3 regions from RNA transcripts. Researchers ran a first-round RT-PCR on the TCR CDR3 using the HTBI primer set. MiXCR, applied by TCRdb to the multiplex PCR reads, yields one record per CDR3 protein. This sample yields fewer than 350,000 distinct CDR3 sequences, of which around a sixth are seen a single time; around a sixth belongs to the top ten. This record comes from a study of T cells in Graves' hyperthyroidism and ophthalmopathy. V was cut by 7 bases and J by 4 bases, with 16 bases left in between. The CDR3 is 14 amino acids. The germline V gene has CDR1 MNHEY and CDR2 SVGAGI.

The chain employs TRBV6-5 and TRBJ1-2, with D tentatively TRBD1 (5 bases). Source material: blood. This receptor was taken from a woman between 40 and 55 years old with Graves' ophthalmopathy. The CDR3 here is CASTTIGGSYGYTF. Written as DNA, the CDR3 is TGTGCCAGCACCACAATCGGGGGGAGCTATGGCTACACCTTC.